This TCR beta chain was retrieved from a study of metastatic and nonmetastatic thyroid tumors. TCRdb called clones again from the PCR reads with MiXCR. The top ten hold 15% to 17% of the sample, which has more than 9,500 clones, around 33% seen once. This CDR3 contains 15 residues. J lost 5 bases, V lost 6 bases, and 8 bases had no gene match. No patient received treatment before thyroid surgery. The receptor was isolated from a male donor with papillary thyroid cancer or a benign thyroid nodule (not recorded which). Some clones in this sample may be carry-over from other donors' samples. The sample taken for sequencing was tumor tissue. V gene TRBV12-3 or TRBV12-4 combines with J gene TRBJ2-7, with TRBD1 identical over 12 bases. The CDR3 DNA is TGTGCCAGCAGCCTATCCGGGACAGGGGGCCACGAGCAGTACTTC. This sequence encodes CASSLSGTGGHEQYF.